This T cell receptor beta chain was obtained from a study of shared clonotypes between healthy human individuals. Study details: The donors, two women and a few men, were aged 18 to 49.

Sequencing was performed with immunoSEQ multiplex PCR; in TCRdb, only in-frame clones are kept and a portion is missing. The data hold some 2,500,000 clones, with under 95% observed a single time. Whole-study findings and limits: The study found lower generation probabilities in non-shared clonotypes than in those shared by all four donors.

Donors were healthy HIV-negative adults without recently reported acute infections or vaccinations. In regard to this clone: What it binds is unknown.

V dropped 0 bases and J dropped 0 bases, with 16 bases sitting between them. This CDR3 has 17 residues. The germline gives CDR1 SGHRS, CDR2 YFSETQ. The V call is TRBV5-1, the J call TRBJ2-7; no clear D gene. The source is a man younger than 30 in good health. Some clones in this sample may be carry-over from other donors' samples. The sequenced sample consisted of naive CD4+ T cells from PBMCs. The subset here: CD45RA+ positively selected. The CDR3 here is CASSLGRLAGGSYEQYF. The CDR3 DNA sequence: TGCGCCAGCAGCTTGGGACGATTGGCAGGCGGCTCCTACGAGCAGTACTTC.